What follows are 30 T cell receptor beta chains derived from one specimen sequenced in a study of blood T cells in healthy people across ages. PCR was performed a second time for roughly 7 to 11 cycles using a sample-barcoded 5' primer and a J-beta primer mix. TCRdb re-analysed the 5' RACE reads in MiXCR, keeping a single row per CDR3 protein. Among roughly 800,000 distinct CDR3 sequences listed, roughly 34% were seen once. Sequenced sample: blood. These TCRs come from a young man in good health.

The count of this clonotype is one. A much larger clone lies one base from this, so it may be a read error. The chain has TRBV20-1 and TRBJ2-1; TRBD2 aligns across 7 bases. CDR3 length: 14 amino acids. J lost 10 bases, V lost 6 bases, and 15 bases had no gene match. Germline CDR1 is DFQATT and CDR2 is SNEGSKA (reference sequence). The CDR3 here is CSASGAINSREQFF. As DNA, the CDR3 is TGCAGTGCCAGCGGGGCCATCAATTCTCGGGAGCAGTTCTTC.

Only a few counts were recorded for this clonotype. V usage is TRBV18 and J usage is TRBJ1-1; weak D call: TRBD1 (6 bases). Trimming took 4 bases from V and 0 from J, leaving 27 bases between them. This CDR3 has 20 amino acids. Germline assignment: CDR1 KGHSH and CDR2 LQKENI. CDR3 coding DNA: TGTGCCAGCTCACTCGCCCTACGTCAGGGGCTCTTACGGATGAACACTGAAGCTTTCTTT. Protein: CASSLALRQGLLRMNTEAFF.

This rearrangement joins TRBV12-1 to TRBJ1-1. TRBV12-1 is labeled a pseudogene. This CDR3 comprises 15 residues. CDR3 sequence: CATPPGGKMNTEAFF. As DNA, the CDR3 is TGTGCCACCCCTCCCGGGGGGAAGATGAACACTGAAGCTTTCTTT.

This clonotype turned up a few times. The chain recombines TRBV30 with TRBJ2-3; D possibly matches TRBD1 or TRBD2 (5 bases each). With 8 bases removed from V and 2 bases from J, the gap between germline ends came to 11 bases. Germline V gene lookup returns CDR1 GTSNPN and CDR2 SVGIG (reference sequence). The CDR3 is 12 residues long. This chain's CDR3 is CARGESTDTQYF. The CDR3 DNA is TGTGCCCGAGGGGAGTCCACAGATACGCAGTATTTT.

This clonotype was recorded at least ten times. This chain joins TRBV5-1 and TRBJ2-5, with D possibly TRBD1 on 5 matching bases. Between the trimmed V and J ends, which lost 6 bases and 2 bases, there was a span of 14 bases. Germline-derived CDR1 and CDR2 are SGHRS and YFSETQ. CDR3 length: 14 residues. The CDR3 is CASTKPDSQETQYF. CDR3 in DNA: TGCGCCAGCACCAAACCCGACAGTCAAGAGACCCAGTACTTC. Using reference TRBV5-1 and TRBJ2-5 for the parts outside the CDR3, the full variable domain is KAGVTQTPRYLIKTRGQQVTLSCSPISGHRSVSWYQQTPGQGLQFLFEYFSETQRNKGNFPGRFSGRQFSNSRSEMNVSTLELGDSALYLCASTKPDSQETQYFGPGTRLLVL.

CDR3 sequence: CASGRGRRETQYF. The CDR3 nucleotides are TGTGCCAGCGGGAGGGGGCGCAGAGAGACCCAGTACTTC. The V gene is TRBV27, the J gene TRBJ2-5; TRBD1 or TRBD2 may be the D gene (7 bases each). Germline loops: CDR1 MNHEY, CDR2 SMNVEV (reference sequence). The CDR3 sequence is 13 residues long. The V end lost 8 bases, the J end lost 4 bases, and 14 bases lay between the germline ends.

This clonotype came up many times. This rearrangement joins TRBV12-3 or TRBV12-4 to TRBJ1-2; weak D call: TRBD1 (5 bases). The CDR3 is 16 residues long. The ends were cut back, 6 bases at V and 7 bases at J, with 24 bases in the middle. Written as DNA, the CDR3 is TGTGCCAGCAGCCCCCTGCGGACACTCTCAAGAGGTGGCTACACCTTC. This codes for CASSPLRTLSRGGYTF.

The chain uses TRBV29-1 and TRBJ1-1; D ambiguous. This CDR3 is 13 amino acids long. The germline gives CDR1 SQVTM, CDR2 ANQGSEA. V was pared by 3 bases and J by 6 bases, with 14 bases between. The CDR3 sequence: CSVEEPPSAEAFF. The CDR3 DNA reads TGCAGCGTTGAGGAGCCCCCGAGCGCTGAAGCTTTCTTT.

This rearrangement joins TRBV28 to TRBJ1-2, with 8 bases fitting TRBD1. The germline CDR1 and CDR2 sequences are MDHEN and SYDVKM. With V trimmed by 1 base and J by 4 bases, 8 bases remained unmatched. The CDR3 runs to 16 residues. The CDR3 spells CASSLLTGEHPYGYTF. CDR3 DNA: TGTGCCAGCAGTTTATTGACAGGGGAACACCCCTATGGCTACACCTTC.

Only a few counts were recorded for this clonotype. CDR3 region: CASTLLDGSYEQYF. Written as DNA, the CDR3 is TGTGCCAGCACCTTATTGGACGGGTCCTACGAGCAGTACTTC. The V gene is TRBV12-3 or TRBV12-4, the J gene TRBJ2-7; D gene uncertain. Trimming stripped 7 bases from V and 1 base from J, with 14 bases between. The CDR3 consists of 14 residues.

This clonotype was seen only a few times. The V gene is TRBV7-6, the J gene TRBJ2-1; 12 nucleotides match TRBD2. CDR3 length: 15 amino acids. V lost 5 bases and J lost 9; bases outside the gene matches: 8. Germline CDR1 reads SGHVS; CDR2 reads FNYEAQ. The chain's CDR3 is CASSARLAGETEQFF. CDR3 coding DNA: TGTGCCAGCAGCGCCCGACTAGCGGGGGAGACTGAGCAGTTCTTC.

Only a few counts were recorded for this clonotype. The chain employs TRBV10-3 and TRBJ2-4, with 9 positions matching TRBD1. CDR3 length equals 12 residues. After removal of 3 bases from V and 14 bases from J, the junction contained 5 bases not matched to a gene. The germline V gene encodes CDR1 ENHRY and CDR2 SYGVKD. The CDR3 bases are TGTGCCATCAGTGAAGGGACAGGGATGGAGTACTTC. It specifies CAISEGTGMEYF.

This clonotype was observed once. The J gene is TRBJ2-3, the V gene TRBV29-1; D unresolved. This CDR3 spans 15 amino acids. V was clipped by 2 bases and J by 0 bases, with 12 bases between them. Germline CDR1 SQVTM, CDR2 ANQGSEA. The CDR3 DNA sequence: TGCAGCGTTGAACCGACTGAAACTAGCACAGATACGCAGTATTTT. Amino acid sequence: CSVEPTETSTDTQYF.

Details on this clonotype: A much more abundant neighbour one base away suggests this may be a read error. V gene TRBV10-3 combines with J gene TRBJ1-2, with 8 bases matching TRBD1. Germline-derived CDR1 and CDR2 are ENHRY and SYGVKD. This CDR3 spans 14 amino acids. The ends lost 7 bases at V and 4 bases at J; junction bases unmatched: 8. The CDR3 DNA follows: TGTGCCATCACTCGGGACAGGTCGAGCTATGGCTACACCTTC. The encoded protein is CAITRDRSSYGYTF.

This clonotype was counted between two and nine times. The chain recombines TRBV11-2 with TRBJ2-5, with 10 bases identical to TRBD2. J gave up 4 bases and V 2 bases, and 7 bases lay outside the gene matches. This CDR3 comprises 16 residues. Germline assignment: CDR1 SGHAT and CDR2 FQNNGV. CDR3 coding DNA: TGTGCCAGCAGCTTATACCCCCAGCGGGAGGGAGAGACCCAGTACTTC. It codes for CASSLYPQREGETQYF.

This clonotype has a count of ten or more. This sequence joins TRBV2 and TRBJ2-1, with 7 bases aligning to TRBD1. The germline V gene encodes CDR1 SNHLY and CDR2 FYNNEI. The CDR3 is made up of 15 amino acids. Trimming at V came to 8 bases and at J to 0 bases, leaving 7 bases not matched to a gene. The CDR3 coding sequence is TGTGCCAGCCGGGACAGCTCGAGCTCCTACAATGAGCAGTTCTTC. Its protein is CASRDSSSSYNEQFF.

V is TRBV5-1 and J is TRBJ1-1, with D possibly being TRBD1 (5 bases). Germline V lookup: CDR1 SGHRS, CDR2 YFSETQ. This CDR3 has 15 amino acids. With 6 bases removed from V and 6 bases from J, the gap between germline ends came to 21 bases. DNA for the CDR3: TGCGCCAGCACCCTGACAGTCGGCGCCAACTCTGAAGCTTTCTTT. Amino acids: CASTLTVGANSEAFF.

This sequence joins TRBV5-1 and TRBJ2-3; 14 bases fit TRBD2. Looked up from germline, CDR1 is SGHRS and CDR2 is YFSETQ. V shed 4 bases and J 6 bases; nucleotides not matched to a gene: 10. This CDR3 region has 17 residues. In nucleotides, the CDR3 is TGCGCCAGCAGCATGGGCGGGACTAGCGGGGGTCGGGATACGCAGTATTTT. Amino acids: CASSMGGTSGGRDTQYF.

Details on this clonotype: A much larger clone sits a single nucleotide away, making a read error possible. This chain links TRBV12-3 or TRBV12-4 with TRBJ2-1; D unresolved. TRBJ2-7 matches the DNA end more closely, so the J call is doubtful. The CDR3 spans 13 residues. The CDR3 protein is CASSWGLYNEQYF. DNA of the CDR3: TGTGCCAGCAGTTGGGGTCTCTACAATGAGCAGTACTTC.

This clonotype was detected only a few times. CDR3 nucleotide sequence: TGTGCCAGCAGTCTCAAACAACAGGGGGCGGCGGGCTACACCTTC. This codes for CASSLKQQGAAGYTF. V gene TRBV12-3 or TRBV12-4 combines with J gene TRBJ1-2, with 9 bases fitting TRBD1. This CDR3 has 15 residues. The V segment lost 5 bases and the J segment 8 bases; nucleotides outside the gene matches: 12.

V usage is TRBV2 and J usage is TRBJ2-4, with D unclear. Trimming stripped 2 bases from V and 0 bases from J, with 8 bases between. Germline CDR1 and CDR2: SNHLY and FYNNEI. The CDR3 length is 15 residues. The CDR3 reads CASSEQILAKNIQYF. DNA of the CDR3: TGTGCCAGCAGTGAACAGATTCTAGCCAAAAACATTCAGTACTTC. Based on the CDR3 plus reference TRBV2 and TRBJ2-4, the full variable domain is EPEVTQTPSHQVTQMGQEVILRCVPISNHLYFYWYRQILGQKVEFLVSFYNNEISEKSEIFDDQFSVERPDGSNFTLKIRSTKLEDSAMYFCASSEQILAKNIQYFGAGTRLSVL.

The chain is built from TRBV30 and TRBJ2-5; possibly TRBD1 for D (5 bases). V was cut by 5 bases and J by 2 bases, with 15 bases left in between. This CDR3 region has 14 residues. The germline CDR1 and CDR2 sequences are GTSNPN and SVGIG (reference sequence). CDR3 DNA: TGTGCCTGGTCCCCCCTTGGGGCTCAAGAGACCCAGTACTTC. Its translation is CAWSPLGAQETQYF.

This clonotype has more than one count but fewer than ten. V usage is TRBV7-2 and J usage is TRBJ2-5, with 7 bases identical to TRBD1. The CDR3 has 14 residues. Germline-derived CDR1 and CDR2 are SGHTA and FQGNSA. V shed 3 bases and J 6 bases; nucleotides not matched to a gene: 7. In DNA form, the CDR3 reads TGTGCCAGCAGCTTCCGGGACAGACTACAGACCCAGTACTTC. It codes for CASSFRDRLQTQYF.

This clonotype was observed at least ten times. This chain connects TRBV12-3 or TRBV12-4 to TRBJ2-1; 10 nucleotides align to TRBD2. V dropped 5 bases and J dropped 4; count of bases not matched to a gene: 5. The CDR3 has 15 residues. The CDR3 region is CASSPNSGGYNEQFF. CDR3 coding DNA: TGTGCCAGCAGTCCCAATAGCGGGGGGTACAATGAGCAGTTCTTC.

Only a few counts were recorded for this clonotype. The rearrangement uses TRBV5-5 and TRBJ2-5, with TRBD1 matching 7 bases. Germline assignment: CDR1 SGHKS and CDR2 YYEKEE (reference sequence). J lost 5 bases, V lost 2 bases, and 3 bases had no gene match. The CDR3 runs to 13 residues. This chain's CDR3 is CASSFGTAETQYF. CDR3 nucleotides: TGTGCCAGCAGCTTCGGGACAGCCGAGACCCAGTACTTC.

This clonotype was recorded many times. The chain uses TRBV29-1 and TRBJ2-2; 8 bases fit TRBD1. The CDR3 consists of 13 residues. Germline CDR1 SQVTM, CDR2 ANQGSEA. After removal of 6 bases from V and 3 bases from J, the junction contained 3 bases not matched to a gene. This CDR3 is CSVDRGDTGELFF. Written as DNA, the CDR3 is TGCAGCGTAGACAGGGGCGACACCGGGGAGCTGTTTTTT.

This clonotype has just a few counts. This rearrangement joins TRBV7-2 to TRBJ1-6; D remains ambiguous. V lost 1 base and J 5 bases, leaving 6 bases between the germline ends. CDR3 length equals 14 residues. CDR1 SGHTA and CDR2 FQGNSA come from the germline V gene. CDR3 DNA: TGTGCCAGCAGCTTAGGCGTTAATAATTCACCCCTCCACTTT. It specifies CASSLGVNNSPLHF. Looking up the rest from reference TRBV7-2 and TRBJ1-6 gives the full variable domain: GAGVSQSPSNKVTEKGKDVELRCDPISGHTALYWYRQSLGQGLEFLIYFQGNSAPDKSGLPSDRFSAERTGGSVSTLTIQRTQQEDSAVYLCASSLGVNNSPLHFGNGTRLTVT.

To note about this clonotype: At one boundary the junction diverges from the germline segment, which might be a read error. The chain combines TRBV7-7 with TRBJ2-7, with D tentatively TRBD1 or TRBD2 (6 bases each). CDR3 length: 18 residues. The V gene's germline CDR1 is SSHAT and CDR2 FNYEAQ (reference sequence). The CDR3 is CASSLVFSWGAAYNEQYF. CDR3 sequence (DNA): TGTGCTAGCAGCCTAGTTTTTTCTTGGGGGGCCGCCTACAATGAGCAGTACTTC.

This clonotype occurred many times. This chain links TRBV4-3 with TRBJ2-3; 11 positions agree with TRBD2. The germline gives CDR1 LGHNA, CDR2 YSLEER. V lost 0 bases to trimming and J lost 6 bases; unmatched junction nucleotides: 5. The CDR3 is made up of 16 amino acids. Here the CDR3 reads CASSQDNSGGADTQYF. The CDR3 DNA reads TGCGCCAGCAGCCAAGACAATAGCGGGGGGGCTGATACGCAGTATTTT.

This clonotype was observed a single time. This may be a read error, as it is one base from a much larger clone. The V call is TRBV5-5, the J call TRBJ2-1, with D perhaps TRBD2 (6 bases). CDR1 and CDR2 from the germline V gene are SGHKS and YYEKEE (reference sequence). Trimming removed 3 bases at V and 13 bases at J, with 17 bases between. The length of the CDR3 is 13 residues. CDR3 DNA sequence: TGTGCCAGCAGCTCGGGGACTCAAGAGACCCAGTTCTTC. The encoded protein is CASSSGTQETQFF.